Below are 27 T cell receptor beta chains sequenced from a single sample in a study of shared clonotypes between healthy human individuals (dated by TCRdb to the early 2020s). Library prep was done by the immunoSEQ multiplex PCR assay. Drawn from immuneACCESS, this table holds only the in-frame rearrangements with V and J called that TCRdb kept. Clones are partly lost; checked studies trace under half to an unresolved V gene and leave the rest unexplained. This sample holds some 500,000 clones; around 96% were observed only once. The ten largest clonotypes hold 0.064% of the sample. The sample consisted of naive CD4+ T cells sorted from blood. The cell subset or site label here, explained by the study, means: CD45RA+ positively selected. The receptors were gathered from a woman aged 30 to 39 in good health.

V usage is TRBV11-3 and J usage is TRBJ1-1; 10 nucleotides align to TRBD1. The trim removed 3 bases at V and 3 bases at J, leaving 4 bases unmatched. The CDR3 covers 15 residues. The V gene's germline CDR1 is SGHNT and CDR2 YENEEA. The CDR3 here is CASSFSGTGDTEAFF. CDR3 DNA: TGTGCCAGCAGCTTCTCCGGGACAGGGGACACTGAAGCTTTCTTT.

The rearrangement links TRBV5-4 to TRBJ2-7, with D uncertain. V dropped 2 bases and J dropped 0 bases, with 12 bases sitting between them. The CDR3 runs to 15 residues. Per the germline V gene, CDR1 is SGHNT and CDR2 is YYREEE (reference sequence). CDR3 nucleotides: TGTGCCAGCAGCTTAGGCGCCGGAGTCTCCTACGAGCAGTACTTC. Translating it yields CASSLGAGVSYEQYF.

V gene TRBV11-2 combines with J gene TRBJ1-3; D is possibly TRBD1 (6 bases). Trimming took off 0 bases at V and 2 bases at J, with 17 bases between the two ends. Germline-derived CDR1 and CDR2 are SGHAT and FQNNGV. The CDR3 loop spans 18 amino acids. CDR3 region: CASSLDGQGGGTGNTIYF. The CDR3, as DNA: TGTGCCAGCAGCTTAGATGGTCAGGGAGGGGGAACTGGAAACACCATATATTTT. The variable domain in full, completed from reference TRBV11-2 and TRBJ1-3, reads EAGVAQSPRYKIIEKRQSVAFWCNPISGHATLYWYQQILGQGPKLLIQFQNNGVVDDSQLPKDRFSAERLKGVDSTLKIQPAKLEDSAVYLCASSLDGQGGGTGNTIYFGEGSWLTVV.

This chain links TRBV28 with TRBJ1-4; D is unclear. Per germline, CDR1 MDHEN and CDR2 SYDVKM. The V end was cut by 6 bases, the J end by 5 bases, with 7 bases between. This CDR3 contains 12 residues. The CDR3 sequence is CASSHLNEKLFF. CDR3 nucleotides: TGTGCCAGCAGCCACTTGAATGAAAAACTGTTTTTT. Full variable domain (rest looked up from reference TRBV28 and TRBJ1-4): DVKVTQSSRYLVKRTGEKVFLECVQDMDHENMFWYRQDPGLGLRLIYFSYDVKMKEKGDIPEGYSVSREKKERFSLILESASTNQTSMYLCASSHLNEKLFFGSGTQLSVL.

The rearrangement joins TRBV6-5 to TRBJ1-2; the match to TRBD1 covers 9 bases. Trimming took 4 bases from V and 3 from J; bases not matched to a gene: 6. This CDR3 has 15 amino acids. Germline loops: CDR1 MNHEY, CDR2 SVGAGI. This CDR3 reads CASSSTGGADYGYTF. CDR3 coding DNA: TGTGCCAGCAGTTCCACAGGGGGCGCGGACTATGGCTACACCTTC.

This clone appeared a single time. The chain combines TRBV6-1 with TRBJ2-5; D ambiguous. The J call may be mistaken, given a closer DNA end match to TRBJ2-7. Germline V gives CDR1 MNHNS, CDR2 SASEGT. The CDR3 length is 13 residues. The CDR3 loop is CASSDPVSYEQYF. The CDR3 DNA reads TGTGCCAGCAGTGACCCAGTCTCCTACGAGCAGTACTTC.

The chain couples TRBV6-6 to TRBJ2-7, with 9 bases identical to TRBD1. The CDR3 has 14 amino acids. V was clipped by 8 bases and J by 3 bases; unmatched bases: 8. In germline, CDR1 is MNHNY, CDR2 SVGAGI (reference sequence). The CDR3 bases are TGTGCCAGCTACCAAGGGACAGGGATCTACGAGCAGTACTTC. The encoded protein is CASYQGTGIYEQYF.

This chain joins TRBV7-2 and TRBJ2-3; 7 nucleotides agree with TRBD2. The CDR3 loop spans 14 amino acids. CDR1 SGHTA and CDR2 FQGNSA come from the germline V gene. The trim removed 5 bases at V and 2 bases at J, leaving 4 bases unmatched. The CDR3 DNA reads TGTGCCAGCAGCACTAGCGAGGCCACAGATACGCAGTATTTT. It specifies CASSTSEATDTQYF.

This rearrangement joins TRBV2 to TRBJ2-7, with 8 bases lining up with TRBD1. Germline V gives CDR1 SNHLY, CDR2 FYNNEI. V was clipped by 7 bases and J by 0 bases; unmatched bases: 2. This CDR3 has 13 amino acids. CDR3 loop: CASKGQDSYEQYF. In DNA form, the CDR3 reads TGTGCCAGCAAGGGACAGGACTCCTACGAGCAGTACTTC. Combining the CDR3 with reference TRBV2 and TRBJ2-7 gives the whole variable domain EPEVTQTPSHQVTQMGQEVILRCVPISNHLYFYWYRQILGQKVEFLVSFYNNEISEKSEIFDDQFSVERPDGSNFTLKIRSTKLEDSAMYFCASKGQDSYEQYFGPGTRLTVT.

Of note for this clone: The sample holds other DNA sequences that translate to the same CDR3. For the CDR3, the DNA is TGCAGCGTTGACGCTAGTGCCACCTACAATGAGCAGTTCTTC. Translation: CSVDASATYNEQFF. The chain employs TRBV29-1 and TRBJ2-1; no clear D gene. The germline V gene encodes CDR1 SQVTM and CDR2 ANQGSEA. V lost 3 bases to trimming and J lost 2 bases, with 11 bases between them. The CDR3 has 14 residues.

This clone came up once. The chain has TRBV28 and TRBJ1-6; tentative D call: TRBD1 (6 bases). In germline, CDR1 is MDHEN, CDR2 SYDVKM. This CDR3 is built from 16 residues. With 5 bases removed from V and 1 base from J, the gap between germline ends came to 12 bases. The DNA for the CDR3 is TGTGCCAGCAGTAAAGGGGGGGAGTCCTATAATTCACCCCTCCACTTT. It translates to CASSKGGESYNSPLHF.

This chain connects TRBV6-1 to TRBJ1-3; D remains unclear. In germline, CDR1 is MNHNS, CDR2 SASEGT. V was shortened by 6 bases and J by 4 bases, with 13 bases between the two germline ends. This CDR3 spans 14 amino acids. The CDR3 sequence: CASRTGEIGNTIYF. The CDR3 DNA sequence: TGTGCCAGCAGGACTGGGGAAATCGGAAACACCATATATTTT.

The rearrangement links TRBV30 to TRBJ2-1; D uncertain. Trimming shortened V by 7 bases and J by 1 base, and 11 bases separated the two germline ends. Looked up from germline, CDR1 is GTSNPN and CDR2 is SVGIG (reference sequence). The CDR3 has 13 amino acids. DNA of the CDR3: TGTGCCTCCCTGGGTTTTTCCTACAATGAGCAGTTCTTC. Translating it yields CASLGFSYNEQFF.

This clone was seen once. This chain joins TRBV2 and TRBJ2-7, with D unresolved. CDR3 length equals 14 residues. The germline V gene has CDR1 SNHLY and CDR2 FYNNEI. Deletions cut 6 bases from V and 2 bases from J, with 14 bases between. The CDR3 spells CASSLLADPYEQYF. In DNA form, the CDR3 reads TGTGCCAGCAGCTTACTGGCAGATCCCTACGAGCAGTACTTC.

The chain joins TRBV5-1 to TRBJ2-7, with D maybe TRBD2 (7 bases). CDR3 length: 19 residues. The germline V gene has CDR1 SGHRS and CDR2 YFSETQ. Trimming shortened V by 4 bases and J by 3 bases, and 29 bases separated the two germline ends. Here the CDR3 DNA reads TGCGCCAGCAGCCCGGGGGCTCTAAGCGGGACCCCTTCCCACTACGAGCAGTACTTC. Translated, it gives CASSPGALSGTPSHYEQYF.

The V call is TRBV28, the J call TRBJ1-2; unclear D gene. Between the trimmed V and J ends, which lost 6 bases and 0 bases, there was a span of 5 bases. Germline V CDR1 and CDR2: MDHEN, SYDVKM. The CDR3 totals 12 residues. CDR3 DNA: TGTGCCAGCAGATCCCCTAACTATGGCTACACCTTC. Translating gives CASRSPNYGYTF.

The chain uses TRBV5-1 and TRBJ1-4, with D unclear. The CDR3 is 14 amino acids. The V end lost 0 bases, the J end lost 8 bases, and 11 bases lay between the germline ends. Per germline, CDR1 SGHRS and CDR2 YFSETQ. The DNA for the CDR3 is TGCGCCAGCAGCTTGGTCGGGAAGGAGGAAAAACTGTTTTTT. The encoded protein is CASSLVGKEEKLFF.

The chain uses TRBV4-2 and TRBJ2-5; D is perhaps TRBD2 (6 bases). The CDR3 has 19 amino acids. Between the trimmed V and J ends, which lost 4 bases and 6 bases, there was a span of 30 bases. The germline CDR1 and CDR2 sequences are LGHNA and YNFKEQ. CDR3 in amino acids: CASSLAPGEKAEGSKTQYF. As DNA, the CDR3 is TGTGCCAGCAGCCTCGCCCCCGGGGAAAAAGCGGAGGGGTCAAAGACCCAGTACTTC.

This clone was seen just once. The chain combines TRBV4-2 with TRBJ1-4; no firm D call. There are 13 residues in the CDR3. V lost 0 bases and J lost 10, with 9 bases in between. The germline V gene encodes CDR1 LGHNA and CDR2 YNFKEQ. The CDR3 nucleotides are TGTGCCAGCAGCCAAGATCTGGGAATAAAACTGTTTTTT. Encoded protein: CASSQDLGIKLFF.

The chain employs TRBV19 and TRBJ2-7; 9 bases line up with TRBD1. V shed 9 bases, J shed 2 bases, and the junction held 11 bases outside the gene matches. Per germline, CDR1 LNHDA and CDR2 SQIVND (reference sequence). The CDR3 has 15 residues. CDR3 nucleotide sequence: TGTGCCAGCTCGGGGGCCGGGACAGGGACCTACGAGCAGTACTTC. Translating gives CASSGAGTGTYEQYF.

CDR3 amino acids: CAISEQGFTEAFF. CDR3 sequence (DNA): TGTGCCATCAGTGAACAGGGATTCACTGAAGCTTTCTTT. The chain couples TRBV10-3 to TRBJ1-1, with TRBD1 as a possible D gene (6 bases). V lost 3 bases, J lost 4 bases, and 9 bases lay in between. The CDR3 runs 13 residues. Per germline, CDR1 ENHRY and CDR2 SYGVKD.

The V call is TRBV14, the J call TRBJ2-5; D is unresolved. The length of the CDR3 is 14 residues. With 0 bases removed from V and 4 bases from J, the gap between germline ends came to 9 bases. Germline CDR1 is SGHDN and CDR2 is FVKESK. The CDR3 protein is CASSQDSRRETQYF. The CDR3 region has the DNA TGTGCCAGCAGCCAAGACAGCCGAAGAGAGACCCAGTACTTC.

The J gene is TRBJ2-1, the V gene TRBV7-9; TRBD2 agrees at 15 bases. J lost 10 bases, V lost 6 bases, and 7 bases had no gene match. Germline lookup yields CDR1 SEHNR and CDR2 FQNEAQ (reference sequence). This CDR3 region has 15 residues. In nucleotides, the CDR3 is TGTGCCAGCAGGAAGGGACTAGCGGGGGGAGGCGAGCAGTTCTTC. This sequence encodes CASRKGLAGGGEQFF.

As DNA, the CDR3 is TGTGCCAGCAACCCACGGGGACAGTCGGCTTTCTTC. Amino acid sequence: CASNPRGQSAFF. This chain links TRBV7-2 with TRBJ2-1, with 7 bases that match TRBD1. This CDR3 has 12 amino acids. V was pared by 7 bases and J by 16 bases, with 13 bases of the junction left unmatched. Per the germline V gene, CDR1 is SGHTA and CDR2 is FQGNSA.

J is TRBJ1-4 and V is TRBV4-1; TRBD1 aligns across 7 bases. Trimming cost V 0 bases and J 8 bases; bases outside gene matches: 12. Germline CDR1 MGHRA, CDR2 YSYEKL. The CDR3 runs 17 residues. CDR3 nucleotide sequence: TGCGCCAGCAGCCAAGACGTTCCAACAGGGGTGGGAGAAAAACTGTTTTTT. Translated, it gives CASSQDVPTGVGEKLFF.

The chain employs TRBV28 and TRBJ1-5; TRBD1 might be the D (5 bases). The germline CDR1 and CDR2 sequences are MDHEN and SYDVKM. V was shortened by 5 bases and J by 1 base, with 18 bases between the two germline ends. The CDR3 extends over 17 amino acids. The CDR3 region is CASSLFSPRDSNQPQHF. In DNA, the CDR3 is TGTGCCAGCAGTCTTTTTAGTCCACGGGACAGCAATCAGCCCCAGCATTTT.

The chain links TRBV9 to TRBJ2-5; unclear D gene. V lost 6 bases, J lost 1 base, and 16 bases lay in between. The CDR3 extends over 15 amino acids. Per the germline V gene, CDR1 is SGDLS and CDR2 is YYNGEE. The CDR3 is CASIHARRPQETQYF. As DNA, the CDR3 is TGTGCCAGCATCCATGCCCGGCGGCCCCAAGAGACCCAGTACTTC.